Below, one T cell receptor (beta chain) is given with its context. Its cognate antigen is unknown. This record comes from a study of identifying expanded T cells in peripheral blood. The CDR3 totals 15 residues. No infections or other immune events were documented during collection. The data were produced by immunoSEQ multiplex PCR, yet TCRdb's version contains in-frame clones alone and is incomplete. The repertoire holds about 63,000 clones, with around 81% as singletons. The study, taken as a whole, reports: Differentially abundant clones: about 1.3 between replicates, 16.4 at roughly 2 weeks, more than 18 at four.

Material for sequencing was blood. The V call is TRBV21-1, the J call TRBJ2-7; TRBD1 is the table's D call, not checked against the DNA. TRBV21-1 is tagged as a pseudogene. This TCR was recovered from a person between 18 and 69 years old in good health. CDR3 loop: CASSRRDRGSYEQYV. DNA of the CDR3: TGTGCCAGCAGCCGCAGGGACAGGGGCTCCTACGAGCAGTACGTC.